This entry describes one T cell receptor (beta chain). The germline V gene encodes CDR1 LNHNV and CDR2 YYDKDF (reference sequence). This CDR3 is built from 14 residues. Trimming took 7 bases from V and 6 from J, leaving 18 bases between them. TCR beta from blood CD8+ and CD4+ T cells was sequenced. Controls were healthy donors (matched for age and sex). TEMRA cells were enriched by FACS, and CD4+ and CD8+ T cells were negatively isolated. This entry belongs to a study of CD8 T cells in Susac syndrome. RNA amounts of 0.5 to 1 ug underwent reverse transcription with random hexamers. Amplification of TCR beta CDR3 used immunoSEQ multiplex PCR across 54 Vbeta and 13 Jbeta. TCRdb fed the immunoSEQ multiplex PCR reads into MiXCR, producing one record per CDR3 protein. The sample consists of roughly 110,000 distinct CDR3 sequences, just under 95% of them appearing once.

What was sequenced was CD8+ T cells from PBMCs. The chain is built from TRBV15 and TRBJ2-5; perhaps TRBD2 as D (5 bases). The receptor comes from a human donor in good health. The CDR3: CATTVDLTGKTQYF. CDR3 nucleotides: TGTGCCACCACCGTTGACCTGACGGGGAAGACCCAGTACTTC.